This TCR beta chain was sequenced in a study of long-term antiretroviral therapy in people with HIV. Whole-study results and caveats: Drawn between the mid-2000s and the late 2010s, the blood was possibly obtained under older ART regimens. No data were available on ART adherence, viral resistance or therapy changes.

The CDR3 runs 13 residues. The germline CDR1 and CDR2 sequences are MNHEY and SVGAGI. The authors ran the immunoSEQ assay, v3.0, at survey level. TCRdb keeps only in-frame clones here, not all; method: immunoSEQ multiplex PCR. The sample consists of fewer than 55,000 clones, about 95% of them appearing once. The table lists this clone with a count of one. As yet, its antigen is unknown. Sequence at one end of the junction differs from germline and may be a read error. Post-ART PBMC samples numbered at least two per donor, and pre-ART ones at least one. There were no participants with HIV treated outside the United States.

The TCR comes from a woman aged 45-65 years with HIV. The sequenced sample was unsorted PBMCs, obtained 3.7 years after starting antiretroviral therapy. This chain joins TRBV6-5 and TRBJ1-1; D gene unclear. The CDR3 DNA is TGCGCGCCATACTTCGGTGAGGGAACTGAAGCTTTCTTT. Protein sequence: CAPYFGEGTEAFF.